Listed here are 23 T cell receptor beta chains from one sample, sequenced in a study of blood T cell repertoires in COVID-19. Clones were sequenced by immunoSEQ multiplex PCR, and TCRdb holds only the in-frame ones, with some missing. The sample lists about 310,000 clones, 70% to 90% occurring once. The sequenced sample consisted of PBMCs or T cells enriched from blood (not recorded which). The receptors originated from a man younger than 40 who had recovered from COVID-19.

J is TRBJ2-5 and V is TRBV5-5; weak D call: TRBD2 (5 bases). Looked up from germline, CDR1 is SGHKS and CDR2 is YYEKEE (reference sequence). With 4 bases removed from V and 5 bases from J, the gap between germline ends came to 12 bases. CDR3 length: 13 amino acids. CDR3 nucleotides: TGTGCCAGCAGCCGTCAGCGGTCGGAGACCCAGTACTTC. It is translated as CASSRQRSETQYF. The full variable domain, in which reference TRBV5-5 and TRBJ2-5 provide the parts outside the CDR3, is DAGVTQSPTHLIKTRGQQVTLRCSPISGHKSVSWYQQVLGQGPQFIFQYYEKEERGRGNFPDRFSARQFPNYSSELNVNALLLGDSALYLCASSRQRSETQYFGPGTRLLVL.

This sequence joins TRBV10-3 and TRBJ1-6; 10 positions match TRBD1. Germline trimming cut 1 base from V and 6 bases from J; bases unmatched to any gene: 3. Germline V lookup: CDR1 ENHRY, CDR2 SYGVKD. The CDR3 has 16 residues. The CDR3 loop is CAISEWGQGSNSPLHF. Written as DNA, the CDR3 is TGTGCCATCAGTGAGTGGGGACAGGGGAGTAATTCACCCCTCCACTTT.

This rearrangement joins TRBV5-1 to TRBJ1-1; 10 bases line up with TRBD1. The CDR3 loop spans 16 amino acids. V shed 3 bases and J 8 bases; nucleotides not matched to a gene: 13. Germline assignment: CDR1 SGHRS and CDR2 YFSETQ. CDR3 loop: CASSSGQGPIEGEAFF. The DNA of the CDR3 is TGCGCCAGCAGCTCGGGACAGGGGCCAATCGAGGGGGAAGCTTTCTTT.

This chain's CDR3 is CASSESPLRGSNTEAFF. In DNA, the CDR3 is TGCGCCAGCAGTGAGTCCCCCCTCCGGGGGTCAAACACTGAAGCTTTCTTT. The genes are TRBV10-1 and TRBJ1-1; tentatively, D is TRBD1 (5 bases). Trimming removed 0 bases from V and 2 bases from J, with 16 bases in between. Germline CDR1 and CDR2: WNHNN and SYGVQD (reference sequence). The CDR3 has 17 residues.

CDR3 sequence reads: CAWKTGGVLQTQYF. DNA for the CDR3: TGTGCCTGGAAAACAGGGGGTGTTTTGCAGACCCAGTACTTC. V gene TRBV30 combines with J gene TRBJ2-5; 8 nucleotides align to TRBD1. CDR3 length equals 14 residues. V was pared by 4 bases and J by 6 bases, with 10 bases of the junction left unmatched. Germline V lookup: CDR1 GTSNPN, CDR2 SVGIG (reference sequence).

The chain links TRBV2 to TRBJ2-7, with TRBD1 matching 7 bases. The CDR3 is 13 residues long. Germline V gives CDR1 SNHLY, CDR2 FYNNEI. Trimming removed 9 bases from V and 0 bases from J; junction bases left unmatched: 5. The CDR3 protein is CASGTDTSYEQYF. The CDR3 region has the DNA TGTGCCAGTGGGACAGATACCTCCTACGAGCAGTACTTC.

The chain uses TRBV14 and TRBJ1-2; 7 nucleotides line up with TRBD1. Per the germline V gene, CDR1 is SGHDN and CDR2 is FVKESK. This CDR3 has 13 residues. The junction had 4 bases not matched to a gene; V was cut back by 4 bases and J by 5 bases. DNA for the CDR3: TGTGCCAGCAGCCCCGGGACAGCTTATGGCTACACCTTC. Protein sequence: CASSPGTAYGYTF.

CDR3: CASSLDRNNEQFF. The CDR3 DNA sequence: TGCGCCAGCAGCTTGGACAGGAACAATGAGCAGTTCTTC. This chain joins TRBV5-1 and TRBJ2-1; D is possibly TRBD1 (5 bases). V shed 0 bases and J shed 5 bases, with 6 bases lying between them. The CDR3 runs 13 residues. In germline, CDR1 is SGHRS, CDR2 YFSETQ.

The chain recombines TRBV19 with TRBJ1-5; D is perhaps TRBD1 (6 bases). Per the germline V gene, CDR1 is LNHDA and CDR2 is SQIVND (reference sequence). The CDR3 totals 15 residues. V lost 5 bases, J lost 6 bases, and 17 bases lay in between. The CDR3 region is CASSPRQGRAQPQHF. CDR3 DNA sequence: TGTGCCAGTAGTCCCCGGCAGGGGCGGGCTCAGCCCCAGCATTTT.

The rearrangement links TRBV15 to TRBJ2-6; weak D call: TRBD2 (6 bases). The CDR3 has 15 amino acids. CDR1 and CDR2 from the germline V gene are LNHNV and YYDKDF (reference sequence). Trimming stripped 3 bases from V and 1 base from J, with 7 bases between. The chain's CDR3 is CATSREGSGANVLTF. For the CDR3, the DNA is TGTGCCACCAGCAGGGAGGGATCTGGGGCCAACGTCCTGACTTTC.

This CDR3 is CASSLGRGSYNSPLHF. CDR3 coding DNA: TGTGCCAGCAGCTTAGGGCGAGGCTCCTATAATTCACCCCTCCACTTT. This chain joins TRBV11-2 and TRBJ1-6; D is unclear. Trimming took 1 base from V and 0 from J, leaving 7 bases between them. From germline, CDR1 is SGHAT and CDR2 FQNNGV. The CDR3 runs 16 residues.

For the CDR3, the DNA is TGTGCCAGCAGCCCGCGGAGCGCCCCTCTCTTCTACGAGCAGTACTTC. Translation: CASSPRSAPLFYEQYF. The gene calls are TRBV5-4 and TRBJ2-7; D unresolved. There are 16 residues in the CDR3. Germline CDR1 and CDR2: SGHNT and YYREEE (reference sequence). The V gene lost 4 bases and the J gene lost 3 bases, with 20 bases spanning the gap.

The V gene is TRBV5-4, the J gene TRBJ2-1, with 8 nucleotides matching TRBD2. There are 14 residues in the CDR3. Germline assignment: CDR1 SGHNT and CDR2 YYREEE (reference sequence). Germline trimming cut 7 bases from V and 7 bases from J; bases unmatched to any gene: 10. CDR3 coding DNA: TGTGCCAGCTCCCTCGGGGGGGCCGAAAATGAGCAGTTCTTC. It codes for CASSLGGAENEQFF.

The V call is TRBV6-5, the J call TRBJ2-5; 7 nucleotides line up with TRBD2. Germline CDR1 reads MNHEY; CDR2 reads SVGAGI. Germline trimming cut 9 bases from V and 7 bases from J; bases unmatched to any gene: 14. The CDR3 has 14 amino acids. CDR3 region: CARVRASGKRTQYF. The CDR3 DNA sequence: TGTGCCAGGGTGCGGGCTAGCGGTAAAAGGACCCAGTACTTC.

The rearrangement uses TRBV11-1 and TRBJ1-1, with 8 bases aligning to TRBD1. The CDR3 consists of 13 residues. The V gene end was trimmed by 7 bases and the J gene end by 1 base; junction bases not matched to a gene: 2. Germline V gene lookup returns CDR1 SGHAT and CDR2 FQDESV (reference sequence). CDR3 DNA: TGTGCCAGCATCGGACAGGGGAACACTGAAGCTTTCTTT. Translating it yields CASIGQGNTEAFF.

V and J are TRBV6-5 and TRBJ2-1; D is undetermined. Germline-derived CDR1 and CDR2 are MNHEY and SVGAGI. The CDR3 length is 16 residues. V dropped 3 bases and J dropped 0 bases, with 12 bases sitting between them. The CDR3 sequence is CASSYSRRLSYNEQFF. The CDR3 nucleotides read TGTGCCAGCAGTTATTCACGTCGACTCTCCTACAATGAGCAGTTCTTC.

V and J are TRBV2 and TRBJ2-3, with D tentatively TRBD2 (5 bases). The V and J ends lost 7 bases and 6 bases respectively, with 11 bases between them. CDR3 length: 12 residues. CDR1 is SNHLY and CDR2 is FYNNEI in the germline V gene. This CDR3 is CASNIATDTQYF. In DNA, the CDR3 is TGTGCCAGCAACATAGCGACGGATACGCAGTATTTT.

V and J are TRBV27 and TRBJ1-5, with D perhaps matching TRBD1 (5 bases). The CDR3 is 15 amino acids. Trimming removed 2 bases at V and 6 bases at J, with 14 bases between. From germline, CDR1 is MNHEY and CDR2 SMNVEV (reference sequence). CDR3 in DNA: TGTGCCAGCAGTTTAACCGGTAGGGGCGGTCAGCCCCAGCATTTT. Protein sequence: CASSLTGRGGQPQHF.

This chain uses TRBV5-4 with TRBJ1-2, with TRBD1 as a possible D gene (6 bases). This CDR3 is 16 amino acids long. CDR1 SGHNT and CDR2 YYREEE come from the germline V gene (reference sequence). V lost 4 bases to trimming and J lost 0 bases, with 16 bases between them. CDR3: CASSPGHSVANYGYTF. DNA of the CDR3: TGTGCCAGCAGCCCGGGACATTCTGTGGCTAACTATGGCTACACCTTC. The variable domain in full, with the rest retrieved from reference TRBV5-4 and TRBJ1-2, is ETGVTQSPTHLIKTRGQQVTLRCSSQSGHNTVSWYQQALGQGPQFIFQYYREEENGRGNFPPRFSGLQFPNYSSELNVNALELDDSALYLCASSPGHSVANYGYTFGSGTRLTVV.

This chain uses TRBV3-1 (or the pseudogene TRBV3-2) with TRBJ2-3; 12 bases map to TRBD2. V dropped 3 bases and J dropped 0; count of bases not matched to a gene: 10. The CDR3 is 19 amino acids. In germline, CDR1 is LGHDT, CDR2 YNNKEL (reference sequence). The CDR3 sequence: CASSQILAGGRGSTDTQYF. The CDR3 nucleotides read TGTGCCAGCAGCCAGATACTAGCGGGGGGCCGCGGAAGCACAGATACGCAGTATTTT.

The chain combines TRBV9 with TRBJ1-6, with D hard to call. Germline CDR1 and CDR2: SGDLS and YYNGEE. There are 13 residues in the CDR3. Deletions cut 0 bases from V and 10 bases from J, with 8 bases between. As DNA, the CDR3 is TGTGCCAGCAGCGTAGAGTCGAGATCACCCCTCCACTTT. Translated: CASSVESRSPLHF.

The chain uses TRBV30 and TRBJ1-4; weak D call: TRBD1 (5 bases). V lost 3 bases and J 3 bases, leaving 17 bases between the germline ends. The CDR3 contains 16 residues. The V gene's germline CDR1 is GTSNPN and CDR2 SVGIG (reference sequence). CDR3: CAWRAIRGRPNEKLFF. The CDR3 nucleotides read TGTGCCTGGAGGGCGATAAGGGGCCGACCTAATGAAAAACTGTTTTTT.

The J gene is TRBJ1-5, the V gene TRBV6-2 or TRBV6-3, with 7 bases lining up with TRBD1. This CDR3 has 13 residues. Germline V gene lookup returns CDR1 MNHEY and CDR2 SVGEGT. The V gene end was trimmed by 6 bases and the J gene end by 11 bases; junction bases not matched to a gene: 10. CDR3 amino acids: CASSPGQAGSQHF. The CDR3 bases are TGTGCCAGCAGCCCAGGACAGGCAGGGTCCCAGCATTTT.